This T cell receptor (beta chain) is from a study of CD8+ T cells in alopecia areata. Isolated RNA was reverse transcribed into cDNA used as the sequencing template. TCRdb keeps only in-frame clones here, not all; method: immunoSEQ multiplex PCR. The sample has about 140,000 clones, roughly half seen once. This clone is a singleton in its sample. The sequence was collected from a human donor with alopecia areata. The sequenced sample was CD4+ T cells sorted from blood, obtained at week 0.

CDR3 region: CATSRDKIQVWQPQHF. The CDR3 DNA reads TGTGCCACCAGCAGAGATAAAATACAGGTTTGGCAGCCCCAGCATTTT. V and J are TRBV15 and TRBJ1-5, with a possible D match to TRBD1 (5 bases). The germline V gene encodes CDR1 LNHNV and CDR2 YYDKDF (reference sequence). Trimming took off 0 bases at V and 7 bases at J, with 16 bases between the two ends. This CDR3 is built from 16 residues.